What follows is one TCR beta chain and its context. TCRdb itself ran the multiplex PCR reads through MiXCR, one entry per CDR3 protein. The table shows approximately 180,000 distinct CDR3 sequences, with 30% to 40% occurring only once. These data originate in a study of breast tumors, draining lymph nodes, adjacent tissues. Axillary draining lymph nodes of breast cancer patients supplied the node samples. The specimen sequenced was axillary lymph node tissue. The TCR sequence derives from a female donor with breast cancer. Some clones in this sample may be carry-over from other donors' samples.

The CDR3 region is CASSAGTGNTEAFF. DNA for the CDR3: TGTGCCAGCAGCGCCGGGACAGGGAACACTGAAGCTTTCTTT. J is TRBJ1-1 and V is TRBV9; 8 bases align to TRBD1. V was pared by 3 bases and J by 1 base, with 2 bases of the junction left unmatched. CDR1 SGDLS and CDR2 YYNGEE come from the germline V gene. The CDR3 contains 14 residues.